This T cell receptor (beta chain) was retrieved from a study of blood T cell repertoires in COVID-19. Overall study: T cells, B-cell-depleted T cells, or PBMCs provided the cDNA or gDNA that served as material.

Original handling: From reference gene primer amplification, estimates of nucleated cell counts were derived. TCRdb's copy holds only in-frame clones and misses some; the assay was immunoSEQ multiplex PCR. The D gene and trimming were derived from the DNA, and the V and J assignments and clone size from that table. In the table there are some 180,000 clones, around 84% of which are singletons. The junction had 6 bases not matched to a gene; V was cut back by 6 bases and J by 4 bases. Germline V gene data show CDR1 as SQVTM and CDR2 as ANQGSEA. The CDR3 has 14 amino acids. A COVID-19 case was met by exposed participants within 2 weeks before study entry.

The specimen sequenced was PBMCs or T cells enriched from blood (not recorded which). The TCR was taken from a woman between 25 and 40 years old who had been exposed to COVID-19. V gene TRBV29-1 combines with J gene TRBJ2-2, with TRBD1 identical over 9 bases. The CDR3 region has the DNA TGCAGCGTAACAGGGGGCCCTGGCACCGGGGAGCTGTTTTTT. It codes for CSVTGGPGTGELFF.